The next 20 T cell receptor beta chains were all read from a single sample in a study of CD8+ T cells in alopecia areata. Once RNA had been extracted, it was reverse transcribed into cDNA to act as the sequencing template. Produced via immunoSEQ multiplex PCR; TCRdb's table is partial and in-frame only. The sample comprises around 200,000 clones, 50% to 70% of which are singletons, and 1.5% to 2% rests with the top ten. Here the sequenced sample was CD4+ T cells sorted from blood, taken at week 0. The source is a human donor with alopecia areata.

A few counts support this clone. The chain links TRBV9 to TRBJ1-1, with 9 nucleotides matching TRBD1. CDR3 length: 14 amino acids. The germline CDR1 and CDR2 sequences are SGDLS and YYNGEE. After removal of 4 bases from V and 4 bases from J, the junction contained 5 bases not matched to a gene. The CDR3 nucleotides are TGTGCCAGCAGCCTCTCGGGACAGGGCACTGAAGCTTTCTTT. This encodes CASSLSGQGTEAFF.

The rearrangement links TRBV14 to TRBJ1-4, with D perhaps matching TRBD1 (5 bases). Germline V gives CDR1 SGHDN, CDR2 FVKESK. CDR3 length: 18 amino acids. The V and J ends lost 4 bases and 3 bases respectively, with 21 bases between them. The CDR3 DNA follows: TGTGCCAGCAGCCGTAATAGGGGCTTTGGGCTTGCTAATGAAAAACTGTTTTTT. The encoded protein is CASSRNRGFGLANEKLFF. The entire variable domain, with the rest obtained from reference TRBV14 and TRBJ1-4, is as follows: EAGVTQFPSHSVIEKGQTVTLRCDPISGHDNLYWYRRVMGKEIKFLLHFVKESKQDESGMPNNRFLAERTGGTYSTLKVQPAELEDSGVYFCASSRNRGFGLANEKLFFGSGTQLSVL.

The chain is built from TRBV19 and TRBJ1-2, with D tentatively TRBD1 (5 bases). In germline, CDR1 is LNHDA, CDR2 SQIVND (reference sequence). V lost 6 bases and J 4 bases, leaving 15 bases between the germline ends. This CDR3 is 14 amino acids long. Here the CDR3 reads CASSSGTYAYGYTF. Here the CDR3 DNA reads TGTGCCAGTAGCTCCGGGACTTACGCCTATGGCTACACCTTC.

The chain carries TRBV5-1 and TRBJ1-4; the D gene is possibly TRBD1 (6 bases). Trimming took off 0 bases at V and 4 bases at J, with 10 bases between the two ends. The CDR3 contains 15 residues. Germline-derived CDR1 and CDR2 are SGHRS and YFSETQ. In DNA, the CDR3 is TGCGCCAGCAGCTTGGCTGGGGGCATTAATGAAAAACTGTTTTTT. This gives the protein CASSLAGGINEKLFF.

Concerning this clone itself: An end of the junction differs from the germline gene, which may be a read error. This rearrangement joins TRBV4-3 to TRBJ2-1; D not resolved. Germline CDR1 and CDR2: LGHNA and YSLEER. The CDR3 totals 16 residues. The CDR3 region has the DNA TGCGCCAGCGGCCACGGATCGGTGCCTAGTGTGCAGGAGCAGTTCTTC. Translated, it gives CASGHGSVPSVQEQFF.

The chain links TRBV18 to TRBJ2-1; perhaps TRBD1 as D (6 bases). CDR3 length equals 16 residues. Germline CDR1 is KGHSH and CDR2 is LQKENI. Trimming cost V 3 bases and J 7 bases, with 19 bases left between them. CDR3 protein: CASSPLGHSQGNEQFF. DNA of the CDR3: TGTGCCAGCTCACCCCTAGGACATTCGCAGGGGAATGAGCAGTTCTTC.

The chain is built from TRBV2 and TRBJ2-1; D not resolved. From germline, CDR1 is SNHLY and CDR2 FYNNEI. V lost 8 bases to trimming and J lost 6 bases, with 17 bases between them. The CDR3 length is 14 residues. CDR3 loop: CASCLRLGFNEQFF. The CDR3 nucleotides read TGTGCCAGCTGTCTGCGACTTGGTTTCAATGAGCAGTTCTTC. Full variable domain (outside the CDR3, taken from reference TRBV2 and TRBJ2-1): EPEVTQTPSHQVTQMGQEVILRCVPISNHLYFYWYRQILGQKVEFLVSFYNNEISEKSEIFDDQFSVERPDGSNFTLKIRSTKLEDSAMYFCASCLRLGFNEQFFGPGTRLTVL.

This clone has only a few counts. J is TRBJ1-1 and V is TRBV10-3; D gene ambiguous. The CDR3 runs to 13 residues. CDR1 and CDR2 (germline): ENHRY, SYGVKD. Trimming shortened V by 7 bases and J by 4 bases, and 13 bases separated the two germline ends. CDR3 sequence (DNA): TGTGCCATCACCCTAGGGTTTGGCACTGAAGCTTTCTTT. Its protein is CAITLGFGTEAFF.

The CDR3 nucleotides are TGTGCCAGCAGCTTGTCCTATTCCTACAATGAGCAGTTCTTC. It specifies CASSLSYSYNEQFF. The rearrangement links TRBV5-6 to TRBJ2-1, with no clear D. Germline assignment: CDR1 SGHDT and CDR2 YYEEEE. V dropped 1 base and J dropped 1 base, with 6 bases sitting between them. The CDR3 consists of 14 residues.

This clone was counted a few times. The V gene is TRBV5-6, the J gene TRBJ2-3, with TRBD2 matching over 9 bases. Trimming removed 0 bases from V and 1 base from J; junction bases left unmatched: 3. Germline V gene lookup returns CDR1 SGHDT and CDR2 YYEEEE. The CDR3 runs to 16 residues. The CDR3 spells CASSLAPSGGTDTQYF. For the CDR3, the DNA is TGTGCCAGCAGCTTGGCCCCTAGCGGGGGCACAGATACGCAGTATTTT.

J is TRBJ1-1 and V is TRBV6-6; a possible D gene is TRBD1 (6 bases). Trimming cost V 2 bases and J 1 base, with 14 bases left between them. This CDR3 contains 16 residues. CDR1 and CDR2 from the germline V gene are MNHNY and SVGAGI (reference sequence). The CDR3 loop is CASSYPNRVWNTEAFF. The CDR3 bases are TGTGCCAGCAGTTACCCCAACAGGGTTTGGAACACTGAAGCTTTCTTT.

This clone was detected a few times. The rearrangement joins TRBV29-1 to TRBJ1-1; D call uncertain. This CDR3 spans 13 amino acids. From germline, CDR1 is SQVTM and CDR2 ANQGSEA. Trimming took off 6 bases at V and 2 bases at J, with 13 bases between the two ends. CDR3 DNA sequence: TGCAGCGTATTCAGACCCTTAAACACTGAAGCTTTCTTT. It is translated as CSVFRPLNTEAFF.

This clone was seen only a few times. The V and J genes are TRBV6-6 and TRBJ2-7; tentative D call: TRBD1 (5 bases). Trimming shortened V by 2 bases and J by 5 bases, and 13 bases separated the two germline ends. The CDR3 is 14 residues long. The germline V gene has CDR1 MNHNY and CDR2 SVGAGI (reference sequence). Here the CDR3 reads CASSYVGATDEQYF. Written as DNA, the CDR3 is TGTGCCAGCAGTTACGTTGGGGCTACAGACGAGCAGTACTTC.

V gene TRBV7-2 combines with J gene TRBJ2-1, with a possible D match to TRBD2 (7 bases). This CDR3 has 16 residues. V lost 0 bases to trimming and J lost 0 bases, with 9 bases between them. From germline, CDR1 is SGHTA and CDR2 FQGNSA. The chain's CDR3 is CASSLAAGASYNEQFF. The CDR3 DNA is TGTGCCAGCAGCTTAGCGGCGGGGGCCTCCTACAATGAGCAGTTCTTC.

This clone has more than one count but fewer than ten. The chain links TRBV19 to TRBJ2-7; D is undetermined. The CDR3 extends over 13 amino acids. CDR1 is LNHDA, CDR2 SQIVND, per germline (reference sequence). V was pared by 10 bases and J by 0 bases, with 13 bases between. The CDR3 region has the DNA TGTGCCACTAAGACTTCTAGCTCCTACGAGCAGTACTTC. This encodes CATKTSSSYEQYF.

Only a few counts were recorded for this clone. The V gene is TRBV21-1, the J gene TRBJ2-3; the table's TRBD2 call for D was not verified on the DNA. TRBV21-1 is labeled a pseudogene. This CDR3 has 16 residues. CDR3 bases: TGTGCCAGCAGATACGGATCAGCGGAGCCCACAGATACGCAGTATTTT. Protein product: CASRYGSAEPTDTQYF.

This clone was seen only a few times. This chain links TRBV7-8 with TRBJ2-1, with D perhaps TRBD2 (5 bases). This CDR3 is built from 14 residues. Trimming cost V 2 bases and J 6 bases, with 11 bases left between them. Germline CDR1 and CDR2: SGHVS and FQNEAQ. CDR3 in DNA: TGTGCCAGCAGCTTACTAGCAGCCGCCAATGAGCAGTTCTTC. This translates into CASSLLAAANEQFF. The variable domain in full, completed from reference TRBV7-8 and TRBJ2-1, reads GAGVSQSPRYKVAKRGQDVALRCDPISGHVSLFWYQQALGQGPEFLTYFQNEAQLDKSGLPSDRFFAERPEGSVSTLKIQRTQQEDSAVYLCASSLLAAANEQFFGPGTRLTVL.

The table lists this clone with a few counts. This chain connects TRBV5-1 to TRBJ2-5; D unresolved. In germline, CDR1 is SGHRS, CDR2 YFSETQ. V was clipped by 4 bases and J by 4 bases, with 11 bases between them. The CDR3 spans 13 residues. The CDR3 protein is CASSPFSRETQYF. Here the CDR3 DNA reads TGCGCCAGCAGCCCGTTTTCCAGAGAGACCCAGTACTTC. The full variable domain, in which reference TRBV5-1 and TRBJ2-5 provide the parts outside the CDR3, is KAGVTQTPRYLIKTRGQQVTLSCSPISGHRSVSWYQQTPGQGLQFLFEYFSETQRNKGNFPGRFSGRQFSNSRSEMNVSTLELGDSALYLCASSPFSRETQYFGPGTRLLVL.

The CDR3 DNA reads TGTGCCAGCACCGACGGGCTAGCGGGGACCGGGGAGCTGTTTTTT. Translated, it gives CASTDGLAGTGELFF. The chain joins TRBV25-1 to TRBJ2-2; TRBD2 agrees at 9 bases. The V segment lost 7 bases and the J segment 5 bases; nucleotides outside the gene matches: 8. The CDR3 has 15 amino acids. Germline V gene lookup returns CDR1 MGHDK and CDR2 SYGVNS.

This clone occurred a few times. The chain combines TRBV5-6 with TRBJ1-1, with no clear D. V dropped 2 bases and J dropped 3 bases, with 2 bases sitting between them. CDR1 is SGHDT, CDR2 YYEEEE, per germline. The CDR3 sequence is 11 residues long. CDR3 nucleotide sequence: TGTGCCAGCAGCTTAGACACTGAAGCTTTCTTT. Protein: CASSLDTEAFF.